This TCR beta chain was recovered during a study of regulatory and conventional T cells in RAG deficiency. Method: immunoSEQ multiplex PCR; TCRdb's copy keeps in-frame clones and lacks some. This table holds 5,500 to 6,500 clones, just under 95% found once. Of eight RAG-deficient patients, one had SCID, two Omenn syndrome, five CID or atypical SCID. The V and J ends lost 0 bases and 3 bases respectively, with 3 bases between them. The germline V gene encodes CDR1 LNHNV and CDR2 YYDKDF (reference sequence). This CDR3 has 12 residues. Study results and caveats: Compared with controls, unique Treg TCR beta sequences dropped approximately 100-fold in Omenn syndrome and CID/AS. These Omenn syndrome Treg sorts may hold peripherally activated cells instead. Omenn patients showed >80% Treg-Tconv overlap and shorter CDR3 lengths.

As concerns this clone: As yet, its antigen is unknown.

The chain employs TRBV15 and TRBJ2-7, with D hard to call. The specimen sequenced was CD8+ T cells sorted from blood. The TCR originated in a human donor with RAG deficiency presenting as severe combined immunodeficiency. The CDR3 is CATSRDYYEQYF. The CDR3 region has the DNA TGTGCCACCAGCAGAGATTACTACGAGCAGTACTTC.